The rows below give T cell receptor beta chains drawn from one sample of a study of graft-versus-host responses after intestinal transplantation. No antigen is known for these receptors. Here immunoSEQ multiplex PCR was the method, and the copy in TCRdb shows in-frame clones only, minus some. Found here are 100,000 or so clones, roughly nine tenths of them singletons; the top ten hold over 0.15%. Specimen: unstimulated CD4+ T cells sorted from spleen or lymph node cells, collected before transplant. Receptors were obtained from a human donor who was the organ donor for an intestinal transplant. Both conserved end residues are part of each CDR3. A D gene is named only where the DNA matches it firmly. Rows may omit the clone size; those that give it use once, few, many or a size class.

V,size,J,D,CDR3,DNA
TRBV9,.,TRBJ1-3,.,CASSVTVMTGNTIYF,TGTGCCAGCAGCGTAACAGTTATGACTGGAAACACCATATATTTT
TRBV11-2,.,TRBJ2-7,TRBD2,CASSLTSGGIHYEQYF,TGTGCCAGCAGCTTGACTAGCGGGGGTATTCACTACGAGCAGTACTTC
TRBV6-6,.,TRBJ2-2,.,CASSYTSPATGELFF,TGTGCCAGCAGTTACACTAGCCCCGCCACCGGGGAGCTGTTTTTT
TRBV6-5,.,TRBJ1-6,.,CASSRLQFNSPLHF,TGTGCCAGCAGCAGACTGCAGTTTAATTCACCCCTCCACTTT
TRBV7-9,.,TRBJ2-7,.,CASSLVWGHSYEQYF,TGTGCCAGCAGCTTAGTTTGGGGGCACTCCTACGAGCAGTACTTC
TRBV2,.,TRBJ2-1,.,CASRRTNGHEQFF,TGTGCCAGCAGAAGGACTAATGGACATGAGCAGTTCTTC
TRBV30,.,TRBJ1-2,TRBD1,CAWSSLETGRDGYTF,TGTGCCTGGAGCTCGTTAGAGACAGGGAGAGATGGCTACACCTTC
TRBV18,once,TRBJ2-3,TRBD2,CASSQPGGKAGEHTDTQYF,TGTGCCAGCTCTCAACCCGGGGGCAAAGCGGGGGAACACACAGATACGCAGTATTTT
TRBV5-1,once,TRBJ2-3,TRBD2,CASSSGTSGGLADTQYF,TGCGCCAGCAGCTCCGGGACTAGCGGGGGGCTGGCAGATACGCAGTATTTT
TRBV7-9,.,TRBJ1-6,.,CASSLGDTVGSPLHF,TGTGCCAGCAGCTTAGGAGACACGGTGGGTTCACCCCTCCACTTT
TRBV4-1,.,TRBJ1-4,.,CASSQDPVQAATNEKLFF,TGCGCCAGCAGCCAAGATCCGGTACAGGCCGCAACTAATGAAAAACTGTTTTTT
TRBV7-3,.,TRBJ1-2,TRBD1,CASSLAGGNYGYTF,TGTGCCAGCAGCTTAGCAGGGGGCAACTATGGCTACACCTTC
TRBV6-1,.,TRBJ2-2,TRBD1,CASRLGTGIGGELFF,TGTGCCAGCAGGCTCGGGACAGGGATCGGAGGGGAGCTGTTTTTT
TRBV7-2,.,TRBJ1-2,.,CASSPTGKGWYGYTF,TGTGCCAGCAGCCCTACAGGGAAGGGTTGGTATGGCTACACCTTC
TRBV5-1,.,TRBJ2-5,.,CASSFSRGETQYF,TGCGCCAGCAGCTTCAGCAGGGGAGAGACCCAGTACTTC
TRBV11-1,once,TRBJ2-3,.,CASSSRTSTDTQYF,TGTGCCAGCAGCTCCCGGACTAGCACAGATACGCAGTATTTT
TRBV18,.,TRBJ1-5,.,CASSGGNQPQHF,TGTGCCAGCTCAGGGGGGAATCAGCCCCAGCATTTT
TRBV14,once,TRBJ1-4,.,CASSPSREKLFF,TGTGCCAGCAGCCCTTCTCGGGAAAAACTGTTTTTT
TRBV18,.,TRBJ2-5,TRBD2,CASSPGLAKETQYF,TGTGCCAGCTCACCAGGACTAGCAAAGGAGACCCAGTACTTC
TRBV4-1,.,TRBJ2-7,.,CASSPTGDTGFSYEQYF,TGCGCCAGCAGCCCAACTGGGGACACCGGTTTTTCCTACGAGCAGTACTTC
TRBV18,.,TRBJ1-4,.,CASSGSATNEKLFF,TGTGCCAGCTCAGGCTCTGCAACTAATGAAAAACTGTTTTTT
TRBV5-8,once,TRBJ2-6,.,CASSLGAGANVLTF,TGTGCCAGCAGCTTGGGCGCTGGGGCCAACGTCCTGACTTTC
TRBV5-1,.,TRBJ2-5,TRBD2,CASSAAAGGGQETQYF,TGCGCCAGCAGCGCCGCGGCGGGGGGGGGTCAAGAGACCCAGTACTTC
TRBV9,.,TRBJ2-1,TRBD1,CASSGQGHPNEQFF,TGTGCCAGCAGCGGACAGGGTCATCCCAATGAGCAGTTCTTC
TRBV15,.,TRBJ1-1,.,CATSRAMSWRVGPEAFF,TGTGCCACCAGCAGGGCCATGAGTTGGAGGGTAGGGCCTGAAGCTTTCTTT
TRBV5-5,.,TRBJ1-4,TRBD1,CASSADRLNEKLFF,TGTGCCAGCAGCGCGGACAGGCTAAATGAAAAACTGTTTTTT
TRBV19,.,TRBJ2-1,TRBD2,CASSIKSPHVAGDLREQFF,TGTGCCAGTAGTATTAAATCCCCGCATGTAGCGGGGGATCTTAGGGAGCAGTTCTTC
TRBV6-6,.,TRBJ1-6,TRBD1,CASRSDRGVSPLHF,TGTGCCAGCAGAAGTGACAGGGGAGTTTCACCCCTCCACTTT
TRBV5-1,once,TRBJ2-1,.,CASSLDGVSYNEQFF,TGCGCCAGCAGCTTGGACGGGGTCTCCTACAATGAGCAGTTCTTC
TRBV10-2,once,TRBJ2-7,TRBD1,CASSETGEPYEQYF,TGCGCCAGCAGTGAGACAGGGGAACCCTACGAGCAGTACTTC
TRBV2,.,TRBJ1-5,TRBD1,CASRDTGGRSNQPQHF,TGTGCCAGCAGGGACACAGGGGGTCGAAGCAATCAGCCCCAGCATTTT
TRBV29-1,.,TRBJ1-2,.,CSVVGEANYGYTF,TGCAGCGTTGTAGGGGAAGCTAACTATGGCTACACCTTC
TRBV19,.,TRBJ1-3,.,CASSPTTSSGNTIYF,TGTGCCAGTAGCCCCACCACGAGCTCTGGAAACACCATATATTTT
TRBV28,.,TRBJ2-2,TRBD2,CASSELAGSGELFF,TGTGCCAGCAGTGAGCTAGCGGGGTCCGGGGAGCTGTTTTTT
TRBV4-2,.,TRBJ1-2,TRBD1,CASSNGQGEVGYTF,TGTGCCAGCAGCAACGGACAGGGAGAGGTTGGCTACACCTTC
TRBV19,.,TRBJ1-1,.,CASSPSGGLSTEAFF,TGTGCCAGTAGTCCCTCGGGGGGGCTGAGCACTGAAGCTTTCTTT
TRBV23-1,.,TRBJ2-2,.,CASSQSPLEGTGELFF,TGCGCCAGCAGTCAATCTCCACTAGAGGGCACCGGGGAGCTGTTTTTT
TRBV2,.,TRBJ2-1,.,CASSEKPKLSSYNEQFF,TGTGCCAGCAGTGAAAAGCCGAAACTTAGCTCCTACAATGAGCAGTTCTTC
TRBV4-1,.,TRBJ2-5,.,CASSQDVERRQETQYF,TGCGCCAGCAGCCAAGATGTCGAGAGGAGACAAGAGACCCAGTACTTC
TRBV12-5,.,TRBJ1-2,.,CASGLVPGAGDGYTF,TGTGCTAGTGGTTTGGTACCAGGGGCCGGGGATGGCTACACCTTC
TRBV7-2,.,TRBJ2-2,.,CASSLGAAASRELFF,TGTGCCAGCAGCTTAGGAGCCGCAGCTAGCAGGGAGCTGTTTTTT
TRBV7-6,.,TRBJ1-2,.,CASSLDGQGYGYTF,TGTGCCAGCAGCTTAGATGGGCAGGGTTATGGCTACACCTTC
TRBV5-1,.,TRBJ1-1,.,CASSLTGNTEAFF,TGCGCCAGCAGCTTGACGGGGAACACTGAAGCTTTCTTT
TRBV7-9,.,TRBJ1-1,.,CASSLARLVTEAFF,TGTGCCAGCAGCTTAGCTCGGTTGGTAACTGAAGCTTTCTTT
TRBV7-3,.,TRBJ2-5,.,CASSPLGGTQYF,TGTGCCAGCAGCCCCCTGGGGGGGACCCAGTACTTC
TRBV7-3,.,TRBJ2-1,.,CASSFVSGEQFF,TGTGCCAGCAGCTTTGTGAGTGGTGAGCAGTTCTTC
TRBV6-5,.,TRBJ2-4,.,CASSSVNTNIQYF,TGTGCCAGCAGTTCCGTTAACACGAACATTCAGTACTTC
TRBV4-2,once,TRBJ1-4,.,CASSQSQGGATNEKLFF,TGTGCCAGCAGCCAGAGCCAAGGCGGGGCAACTAATGAAAAACTGTTTTTT
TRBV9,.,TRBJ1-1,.,CASSVAATSVSWNTEAFF,TGTGCCAGCAGCGTAGCCGCAACTTCCGTTTCATGGAACACTGAAGCTTTCTTT
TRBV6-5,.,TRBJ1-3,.,CASSIRRFGNTIYF,TGTGCCAGCAGTATACGGAGGTTTGGAAACACCATATATTTT
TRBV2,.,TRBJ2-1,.,CASSFYRANEQFF,TGTGCCAGCAGCTTTTACAGGGCCAATGAGCAGTTCTTC
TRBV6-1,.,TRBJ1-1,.,CASSEARLSKAFF,TGTGCCAGCAGTGAAGCCCGCCTAAGTAAAGCTTTCTTT
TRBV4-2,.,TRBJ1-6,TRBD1,CASSADRGTSSYNSPLHF,TGTGCCAGCAGTGCGGACAGGGGCACTAGCTCCTATAATTCACCCCTCCACTTT